The rows below give T cell receptor beta chains drawn from one sample of a study of T cells in Graves' hyperthyroidism and ophthalmopathy. TCRdb fed the multiplex PCR reads into MiXCR, producing one record per CDR3 protein. The sample consists of more than 350,000 distinct CDR3 sequences, 13% to 15% of them appearing once. Source material: blood. Receptor source: a woman aged 55-70 years with Graves' ophthalmopathy. CDR3s include the opening cysteine and the closing phenylalanine or tryptophan. The D gene is left open where the match is weak. Part of the rows lack a size; the others show once, few, many or a class for expanded clones.

size: -; J: TRBJ2-3; V: TRBV20-1; D: TRBD2; DNA: TGCAGTGCTAGAGGATCAGCGGGATGGCATAGTACGCAGTATTTT; CDR3: CSARGSAGWHSTQYF
size: many; J: TRBJ2-5; V: TRBV3-1; D: TRBD2; DNA: TGTGCCAGCACGACTAGCGGGAGTGGAGAGACCCAGTACTTC; CDR3: CASTTSGSGETQYF
size: many; J: TRBJ2-1; V: TRBV12-3/TRBV12-4; D: TRBD1; DNA: TGTGCCAGCACCACCGGGACAGGGGTCAATGAGCAGTTCTTC; CDR3: CASTTGTGVNEQFF
size: many; J: TRBJ2-3; V: TRBV29-1; D: -; DNA: TGCAGCGTTGTAGGGACACCCAGCGATAGCACAGATACGCAGTATTTT; CDR3: CSVVGTPSDSTDTQYF
size: many; J: TRBJ2-1; V: TRBV3-1; D: -; DNA: TGTGCCAGCAGCCAAAGGGAGGACTGGCGGGTAGAGCAGTTCTTC; CDR3: CASSQREDWRVEQFF
size: many; J: TRBJ2-3; V: TRBV2; D: -; DNA: TGTGCCAGCAAGTTGGCGGCCACTAGCACAGATACGCAGTATTTT; CDR3: CASKLAATSTDTQYF
size: -; J: TRBJ2-7; V: TRBV24-1; D: -; DNA: TGTGCCACCAGTGATTCCGGCAGTGGCGAGCAGTACTTC; CDR3: CATSDSGSGEQYF
size: -; J: TRBJ2-3; V: TRBV6-1; D: -; DNA: TGTGCCAGCCGCCCGAGGGGCGGAACTAGCACAGATACGCAGTATTTT; CDR3: CASRPRGGTSTDTQYF
size: many; J: TRBJ2-7; V: TRBV9; D: TRBD2; DNA: TGTGCCAGCAGCCTGGGACTAGCGATCGACGAGCAGTACTTC; CDR3: CASSLGLAIDEQYF
size: many; J: TRBJ2-7; V: TRBV18; D: -; DNA: TGTGCCAGCTCAGCTCCGGGACTCGAGCAGTACTTC; CDR3: CASSAPGLEQYF
size: -; J: TRBJ2-1; V: TRBV3-1; D: TRBD2; DNA: TGTGCCAGCAGCCAAGATATCGGGAGACTAGCGGATAATGAGCAGTTCTTC; CDR3: CASSQDIGRLADNEQFF
size: -; J: TRBJ2-7; V: TRBV5-1; D: -; DNA: TGCGCCAGCAGCTCGGGACATCTCTCCTACGAGCAGTACTTC; CDR3: CASSSGHLSYEQYF
size: many; J: TRBJ2-5; V: TRBV6-1; D: TRBD2; DNA: TGTGCCAGCAAAGCAGGGCCTAGCGGGCAAGAGACCCAGTACTTC; CDR3: CASKAGPSGQETQYF
size: many; J: TRBJ2-3; V: TRBV28; D: TRBD2; DNA: TGTGCCAGCAGTCCAGGGACTAGCGGGAGTACAGATACGCAGTATTTT; CDR3: CASSPGTSGSTDTQYF
size: many; J: TRBJ2-5; V: TRBV11-2; D: -; DNA: TGTGCCAGCAGCTTAGGGTGGGGTTCCGAGACCCAGTACTTC; CDR3: CASSLGWGSETQYF
size: many; J: TRBJ1-1; V: TRBV12-3/TRBV12-4; D: -; DNA: TGTGCCAGCAGTTTGGGCCGGAGGACTGAAGCTTTCTTT; CDR3: CASSLGRRTEAFF
size: many; J: TRBJ2-7; V: TRBV12-3/TRBV12-4; D: -; DNA: TGTGCCAGCAGACAGGGTTCCTACGAGCAGTACTTC; CDR3: CASRQGSYEQYF
size: few; J: TRBJ2-7; V: TRBV7-9; D: TRBD2; DNA: TGTGCCAGCAGCTTTTTTGCGGGAGGGCCTCTAACCTACGAGCAGTACTTC; CDR3: CASSFFAGGPLTYEQYF
size: many; J: TRBJ2-5; V: TRBV30; D: -; DNA: TGTGCCTGGAGAGGAATCCCAGAGACCCAGTACTTC; CDR3: CAWRGIPETQYF
size: few; J: TRBJ2-7; V: TRBV6-1; D: -; DNA: TGTGCCAGCAGTTCCCCGGGCCCCTTGTGGGAGCAGTACTTC; CDR3: CASSSPGPLWEQYF
size: many; J: TRBJ2-7; V: TRBV5-1; D: -; DNA: TGCGCCAGCAGCCAAGGAGGGGTTCCCTACGAGCAGTACTTC; CDR3: CASSQGGVPYEQYF
size: many; J: TRBJ2-7; V: TRBV4-1; D: -; DNA: TGCGCCAGCAGCCAAGCGGGACCACCCTCCGAGCAGTACTTC; CDR3: CASSQAGPPSEQYF
size: few; J: TRBJ1-6; V: TRBV2; D: -; DNA: TGTGCCAGCAGTGCCGGTAATTCACCCCTCCACTTT; CDR3: CASSAGNSPLHF
size: few; J: TRBJ1-5; V: TRBV20-1; D: TRBD1; DNA: TGCAGTGCTAGACGTCCCGGGACAGGGTGGGATTATAGCAATCAGCCCCAGCATTTT; CDR3: CSARRPGTGWDYSNQPQHF
size: many; J: TRBJ2-3; V: TRBV7-3; D: TRBD2; DNA: TGTGCCAGCAGCAGCGGGACTAGCGGGAGGGGAGATACGCAGTATTTT; CDR3: CASSSGTSGRGDTQYF
size: many; J: TRBJ2-7; V: TRBV11-2; D: TRBD2; DNA: TGTGCCAGCAGCTTAGAGGTTCTAGCGGGATGGACCTACGAGCAGTACTTC; CDR3: CASSLEVLAGWTYEQYF
size: -; J: TRBJ2-1; V: TRBV7-2; D: -; DNA: TGTGCCAGCAGCGAAATCCCGGGGCCCTCGGATGAGCAGTTCTTC; CDR3: CASSEIPGPSDEQFF
size: many; J: TRBJ2-3; V: TRBV12-3/TRBV12-4; D: TRBD2; DNA: TGTGCCAGCAGTTTTTGGGGGAGGGGAGATACGCAGTATTTT; CDR3: CASSFWGRGDTQYF
size: few; J: TRBJ1-5; V: TRBV6-5; D: TRBD1; DNA: TGTGCCAGCAGTTACGGGCCGGGACAGGGGTTCCTATATAGCAATCAGCCCCAGCATTTT; CDR3: CASSYGPGQGFLYSNQPQHF
size: few; J: TRBJ1-1; V: TRBV19; D: -; DNA: TGTGCCAGTAGTCCCGACGGGGGGGACACTGAAGCTTTCTTT; CDR3: CASSPDGGDTEAFF
size: -; J: TRBJ2-3; V: TRBV7-2; D: TRBD2; DNA: TGTGCCAGCAGCTTAGCAAGACTAGCGGGAGGCACAGATACGCAGTATTTT; CDR3: CASSLARLAGGTDTQYF
size: many; J: TRBJ2-1; V: TRBV5-1; D: TRBD2; DNA: TGCGCCAGCAGGACATTGCCGGGACTAGCGGACAATGAGCAGTTCTTC; CDR3: CASRTLPGLADNEQFF
size: many; J: TRBJ1-1; V: TRBV5-1; D: -; DNA: TGCGCCAGCAGCTTGACGCAGAGGAACACTGAAGCTTTCTTT; CDR3: CASSLTQRNTEAFF
size: many; J: TRBJ2-7; V: TRBV20-1; D: -; DNA: TGCAGTGCTAGTTGGCAGGGTGATTCCTACGAGCAGTACTTC; CDR3: CSASWQGDSYEQYF
size: few; J: TRBJ1-3; V: TRBV6-5; D: -; DNA: TGTGCCAGCAGTTACGGACAGTCGAGCTCTGGAAACACCATATATTTT; CDR3: CASSYGQSSSGNTIYF
size: many; J: TRBJ2-1; V: TRBV29-1; D: -; DNA: TGCAGCGTGGTTGGAGGGCCGGGTGAGCAGTTCTTC; CDR3: CSVVGGPGEQFF
size: -; J: TRBJ2-7; V: TRBV28; D: TRBD1; DNA: TGTGCCAGCAGCCCAGGGTTGGGACAGGTCTCCTACGAGCAGTACTTC; CDR3: CASSPGLGQVSYEQYF
size: -; J: TRBJ2-5; V: TRBV3-1; D: TRBD2; DNA: TGTGCCAGCAGTTCCCTAGCGGACACGGAGACCCAGTACTTC; CDR3: CASSSLADTETQYF
size: once; J: TRBJ1-2; V: TRBV28; D: -; DNA: TGTGCCAGCAGTTTAACCCGGGTCGACAAATTTGACTATGGCTACACCTTC; CDR3: CASSLTRVDKFDYGYTF
size: many; J: TRBJ2-7; V: TRBV12-3/TRBV12-4; D: TRBD2; DNA: TGTGCCAGCACTATTAGCGGGAGGGATGAGCAGTACTTC; CDR3: CASTISGRDEQYF
size: many; J: TRBJ2-7; V: TRBV28; D: TRBD1; DNA: TGTGCCAGCAGCCCGGACAGGGCTCCCTACGAGCAGTACTTC; CDR3: CASSPDRAPYEQYF
size: -; J: TRBJ2-5; V: TRBV7-9; D: -; DNA: TGTGCCAGCAGGCCCCGACTAGGCCCCCAGTACTTC; CDR3: CASRPRLGPQYF
size: many; J: TRBJ2-7; V: TRBV7-2; D: -; DNA: TGTGCCAGCAGCCTCACGGGGACCCCAAGCGACGAGCAGTACTTC; CDR3: CASSLTGTPSDEQYF
size: few; J: TRBJ2-2; V: TRBV28; D: TRBD2; DNA: TGTGCCAGCAGTTCCCCGCGGGAGGGCCTTGACACCGGGGAGCTGTTTTTT; CDR3: CASSSPREGLDTGELFF
size: many; J: TRBJ1-4; V: TRBV20-1; D: -; DNA: TGCAGTGCTAGTCAACTTCATGCAACTAATGAAAAACTGTTTTTT; CDR3: CSASQLHATNEKLFF
size: many; J: TRBJ2-7; V: TRBV12-3/TRBV12-4; D: TRBD2; DNA: TGTGCCAGCAGTTTCGGGAGCGGGAGGGTGCAGTACTTC; CDR3: CASSFGSGRVQYF
size: many; J: TRBJ2-1; V: TRBV15; D: -; DNA: TGTGCCACCAGCAGTAGGGACTTTTACAATGAGCAGTTCTTC; CDR3: CATSSRDFYNEQFF
size: few; J: TRBJ2-1; V: TRBV6-4; D: -; DNA: TGTGCCAGCAGTGGGGAGGGGGCTAGCAATGAGCAGTTCTTC; CDR3: CASSGEGASNEQFF
size: -; J: TRBJ2-5; V: TRBV5-4; D: TRBD2; DNA: TGTGCCAGCGCGGGGAGGCTAGCGGGTCAAGAGACCCAGTACTTC; CDR3: CASAGRLAGQETQYF
size: many; J: TRBJ2-3; V: TRBV2; D: -; DNA: TGTGCCAGCAGTGACCGCACCGGGAACACAGATACGCAGTATTTT; CDR3: CASSDRTGNTDTQYF